This T cell receptor beta chain was captured in a study of CD8 T cells in Susac syndrome (dated by TCRdb to about 2019). About the study as a whole: Among the Susac syndrome patients who were sequenced, clinically active disease was present in over 5 and clinical remission was observed in roughly eight. Susac syndrome patients were therapy-naive, on corticosteroids (some also receiving IVIg), or on IVIg alone at blood withdrawal. Repertoire sequencing was used to test whether CD8+ T cell activation and differentiation in Susac syndrome was antigen driven. The clonality of the CD8+ T cell repertoire was compared across approximately eleven healthy donors, some 14 Susac syndrome patients and under 18 multiple sclerosis patients. The research as a whole found: The study acknowledged that relatively few individuals were included in the TCR sequencing and HLA analysis. Susac syndrome CD8+ repertoires showed clonal expansion, highest in CD8+ TEMRA cells and greater in clinically active than remitting patients. Approximately 17 Susac-specific public clones were identified in the total CD8+ repertoire, and four or five Susac-specific public clones were identified in the CD8+ TEMRA repertoire.

Peripheral blood CD8+ and CD4+ T cells from healthy donors, Susac syndrome patients and multiple sclerosis patients were profiled by high-throughput TCR beta sequencing. The Susac syndrome patients fulfilled recently defined diagnostic criteria for definite or probable disease. CD8+ TEMRA cells were enriched by FACS, while bulk CD8+ and CD4+ T cells were purified by magnetic negative isolation. Blood was collected in EDTA tubes and processed within 24 hours, with PBMCs isolated through density gradient centrifugation. PBMCs intended for TCR sequencing were frozen in liquid nitrogen and were later thawed in a 37 degrees C water bath. A purity of at least 90% was achieved for sorted or isolated CD4+, CD8+ and CD8+ TEMRA cells. RNA was extracted with the RNeasy kit and 0.5 to 1 ug was reverse transcribed using random hexamers. TCR beta CDR3 regions were amplified with the immunoSEQ multiplex PCR assay covering 54 Vbeta and 13 Jbeta segments. Bias from PCR amplification was corrected by using a synthetic template baseline for primer optimization and for computational correction. Under the source paper's analysis protocol: Reads were assigned to V, D and J genes according to IMGT and analyzed in immunoSEQ Analyzer, with only productive sequences retained. To calculate clonality, Shannon entropy was normalized by log2 of the number of productive unique sequences and then subtracted from one. Public and private clones were assessed among the 100 most prevalent clones of each patient and control. Susac-specific clones were defined as absent from healthy and MS cohorts, around 1,000 published viral clones and other ImmuneACCESS disease sequences. The public reads were run again by TCRdb, first through fastp at Q25 and then through MiXCR, and only productive beta chains were kept. Each record represents a unique CDR3 protein, reported with the most common genes and DNA among its rows. TCRdb, not the authors, supplied the V and J calls. Present in this sample are some 100,000 distinct CDR3 sequences, 95% of which were seen just once. Of the sample, 0.3% is held by the ten largest clones.

A remark on this clonotype: The antigen this receptor binds is unknown. Base-call qualities are not available, and no considerably larger clone is one nucleotide away.

This TCR derives from a human donor with Susac syndrome. The sample was CD8+ T cells from PBMCs.

For the CDR3, the sequence is CASSSLDRTEAFF. The DNA is TGTGCCAGCAGCTCACTGGACCGTACTGAAGCTTTCTTT. Recombination linked TRBV7-8 to TRBJ1-1; no D gene is confidently identified. V loses 4 bases, J loses 5 bases, and the germline ends lie 11 bases apart. The CDR3, from cysteine to phenylalanine, totals 13 residues. Only CDR3 DNA remains: 39 bases, in frame from the first base. Via the germline V gene, CDR1 is SGHVS and CDR2 FQNEAQ.